Listed here are 27 T cell receptor beta chains from one sample, sequenced in a study of PD-1 blockade in classical Hodgkin lymphoma. The protocol was immunoSEQ multiplex PCR, while the TCRdb copy is restricted to in-frame clones and leaves out a portion. The sample shows roughly 20,000 clones, over 65% of them seen only once. Noted time point: cycle 4 day 1 (C4D1), after 5 to 7 weeks of nivolumab. Autologous stem cell transplantation was followed by relapse in every patient, and brentuximab vedotin exposure varied. The starting material was peripheral blood mononuclear cells (PBMCs), obtained before the fourth cycle of nivolumab. The source of these receptors is a human donor with classical Hodgkin lymphoma.

The genes are TRBV6-5 and TRBJ2-6, with D uncertain. Trimming pared 4 bases from V and 2 bases from J, leaving 12 bases between. This CDR3 has 16 amino acids. Germline CDR1 MNHEY, CDR2 SVGAGI. CDR3 in amino acids: CASSSHDMTGANVLTF. CDR3 in DNA: TGTGCCAGCAGTTCGCACGACATGACTGGGGCCAACGTCCTGACTTTC.

The J gene is TRBJ1-1, the V gene TRBV2; D is unresolved. Trimming cost V 7 bases and J 10 bases, with 19 bases left between them. The length of the CDR3 is 13 residues. CDR1 and CDR2 (germline): SNHLY, FYNNEI. CDR3 residues: CASTLPPSLGAFF. CDR3 bases: TGTGCCAGCACCCTACCTCCCTCTTTGGGAGCTTTCTTT.

This clone was observed a single time. The identical CDR3 is also encoded by other nucleotide sequences in the sample. J is TRBJ2-7 and V is TRBV28; D gene uncertain. From germline, CDR1 is MDHEN and CDR2 SYDVKM. V lost 6 bases and J lost 2, with 5 bases in between. This CDR3 comprises 11 residues. The CDR3 nucleotides are TGTGCCAGCAGCCAAACCTACGAGCAGTACTTC. Amino acids: CASSQTYEQYF.

The chain joins TRBV6-6 to TRBJ2-7; perhaps TRBD2 as D (6 bases). CDR3 length equals 14 residues. The germline gives CDR1 MNHNY, CDR2 SVGAGI (reference sequence). Deletions cut 6 bases from V and 6 bases from J, with 18 bases between. CDR3 DNA sequence: TGTGCCAGCAGCCCAGCGGGCGGCAGAGTCGAGCAGTACTTC. Protein sequence: CASSPAGGRVEQYF.

V gene TRBV6-5 combines with J gene TRBJ1-5; D is uncertain. CDR3 length: 14 amino acids. Germline V lookup: CDR1 MNHEY, CDR2 SVGAGI. Trimming removed 5 bases from V and 3 bases from J, with 11 bases in between. The CDR3 DNA follows: TGTGCCAGCAGTACGACTGACTTCAATCAGCCCCAGCATTTT. Amino acids: CASSTTDFNQPQHF.

The chain joins TRBV29-1 to TRBJ2-5, with TRBD1 matching 10 bases. J was trimmed by 5 bases and V by 7 bases; bases with no gene match: 7. The germline V gene encodes CDR1 SQVTM and CDR2 ANQGSEA. The CDR3 sequence is 13 residues long. The CDR3 coding sequence is TGCAGCGCCGACAGGGGGCAGTGGGAGACCCAGTACTTC. Translation gives CSADRGQWETQYF. Based on the CDR3 plus reference TRBV29-1 and TRBJ2-5, the full variable domain is SAVISQKPSRDICQRGTSLTIQCQVDSQVTMMFWYRQQPGQSLTLIATANQGSEATYESGFVIDKFPISRPNLTFSTLTVSNMSPEDSSIYLCSADRGQWETQYFGPGTRLLVL.

V gene TRBV7-9 combines with J gene TRBJ2-3; the D is unclear. Germline CDR1 is SEHNR and CDR2 is FQNEAQ (reference sequence). This CDR3 is 10 amino acids long. Trimming shortened V by 11 bases and J by 1 base, and 4 bases separated the two germline ends. CDR3 amino acids: CASGTDTQYF. DNA of the CDR3: TGTGCCTCGGGCACAGATACGCAGTATTTT.

CDR3 sequence: CASSQEGGPGQGHGYTF. Written as DNA, the CDR3 is TGTGCCAGCAGCCAAGAGGGGGGACCGGGACAGGGCCACGGCTACACCTTC. V is TRBV4-2 and J is TRBJ1-2; 9 bases are shared with TRBD1. The V and J ends lost 0 bases and 8 bases, in that order; junction bases with no gene match: 13. The CDR3 is made up of 17 amino acids. Germline V CDR1 and CDR2: LGHNA, YNFKEQ.

This chain links TRBV27 with TRBJ2-2, with D unresolved. The CDR3 consists of 13 residues. Trimming left V 5 bases short and J 1 base short, with 5 bases between. In germline, CDR1 is MNHEY, CDR2 SMNVEV (reference sequence). The CDR3 sequence is CASSRQNTGELFF. DNA for the CDR3: TGTGCCAGCAGTCGGCAGAACACCGGGGAGCTGTTTTTT.

The J gene is TRBJ2-5, the V gene TRBV21-1. TRBV21-1 is tagged as a pseudogene. The CDR3 consists of 14 residues. The DNA for the CDR3 is TGTGCCAGCAGCCCCCAGATGGGGGAGGAGACCCAGTACTTC. This sequence encodes CASSPQMGEETQYF.

This rearrangement joins TRBV28 to TRBJ2-7; 8 nucleotides align to TRBD1. Germline V gives CDR1 MDHEN, CDR2 SYDVKM. J gave up 2 bases and V 3 bases, and 6 bases lay outside the gene matches. CDR3 length equals 15 residues. CDR3 nucleotide sequence: TGTGCCAGCAGTTTCCTGCCGGACAGGGCCTACGAGCAGTACTTC. It yields the protein CASSFLPDRAYEQYF. The full variable domain, with the rest looked up from reference TRBV28 and TRBJ2-7, is DVKVTQSSRYLVKRTGEKVFLECVQDMDHENMFWYRQDPGLGLRLIYFSYDVKMKEKGDIPEGYSVSREKKERFSLILESASTNQTSMYLCASSFLPDRAYEQYFGPGTRLTVT.

The chain joins TRBV5-1 to TRBJ2-2, with 8 bases fitting TRBD1. V shed 0 bases and J 0 bases; nucleotides not matched to a gene: 1. Germline CDR1 reads SGHRS; CDR2 reads YFSETQ. The CDR3 consists of 16 residues. CDR3 in amino acids: CASSLATGANTGELFF. CDR3 nucleotide sequence: TGCGCCAGCAGCTTGGCGACAGGGGCGAACACCGGGGAGCTGTTTTTT. The full variable domain, its missing parts supplied by reference TRBV5-1 and TRBJ2-2, is KAGVTQTPRYLIKTRGQQVTLSCSPISGHRSVSWYQQTPGQGLQFLFEYFSETQRNKGNFPGRFSGRQFSNSRSEMNVSTLELGDSALYLCASSLATGANTGELFFGEGSRLTVL.

This chain uses TRBV6-5 with TRBJ1-5; TRBD1 is a possible D gene (6 bases). Germline loops: CDR1 MNHEY, CDR2 SVGAGI. Trimming took off 6 bases at V and 0 bases at J, with 12 bases between the two ends. This CDR3 has 15 amino acids. Here the CDR3 DNA reads TGTGCCAGCAGAAACAGGGATAATAGCAATCAGCCCCAGCATTTT. It translates to CASRNRDNSNQPQHF.

The V and J genes are TRBV4-1 and TRBJ2-3, with 9 bases that match TRBD2. The germline V gene encodes CDR1 MGHRA and CDR2 YSYEKL. J lost 5 bases, V lost 1 base, and 7 bases had no gene match. The CDR3 spans 16 residues. Here the CDR3 DNA reads TGCGCCAGCAGCCAAGGGCCTAGCGGGACTGGAGATACGCAGTATTTT. It encodes CASSQGPSGTGDTQYF.

This rearrangement joins TRBV11-2 to TRBJ2-7; tentative D call: TRBD2 (5 bases). Germline V CDR1 and CDR2: SGHAT, FQNNGV. The V and J ends lost 3 bases and 6 bases respectively, with 18 bases between them. This CDR3 spans 15 amino acids. The CDR3 region is CASSLDGGRPIEQYF. As DNA, the CDR3 is TGTGCCAGCAGCTTGGACGGAGGACGACCTATCGAGCAGTACTTC.

The chain uses TRBV27 and TRBJ2-7; no firm D call. From germline, CDR1 is MNHEY and CDR2 SMNVEV (reference sequence). CDR3 size: 14 residues. With 0 bases removed from V and 5 bases from J, the gap between germline ends came to 11 bases. The CDR3 loop reads CASSLSPFSDEQYF. CDR3 in DNA: TGTGCCAGCAGTTTATCACCCTTTTCCGACGAGCAGTACTTC.

This clone was seen more than once but under ten times. The germline gene is not matched at one end of the junction; a read error may be the cause. The CDR3 bases are TGTGCCAGCAGCTTGATGGCTAGCGGGCTCGTCTACGAGCAGTACTTC. It translates to CASSLMASGLVYEQYF. The V gene is TRBV4-1, the J gene TRBJ2-7; 8 bases map to TRBD2. Per germline, CDR1 MGHRA and CDR2 YSYEKL. The CDR3 consists of 16 residues.

CDR3 sequence reads: CAISESRGTNTGELFF. In DNA form, the CDR3 reads TGTGCCATCAGTGAGTCACGCGGGACGAACACCGGGGAGCTGTTTTTT. The chain recombines TRBV10-3 with TRBJ2-2; D is perhaps TRBD2 (6 bases). V dropped 0 bases and J dropped 0 bases, with 8 bases sitting between them. The CDR3 runs to 16 residues. Per germline, CDR1 ENHRY and CDR2 SYGVKD.

This chain uses TRBV6-6 with TRBJ1-2; TRBD1 matches 9 bases. J gave up 14 bases and V 4 bases, and 11 bases lay outside the gene matches. From germline, CDR1 is MNHNY and CDR2 SVGAGI (reference sequence). This CDR3 contains 13 residues. This chain's CDR3 is CASSSALTGGETF. For the CDR3, the DNA is TGTGCCAGCAGTTCGGCGTTAACAGGGGGCGAGACCTTC.

Here the CDR3 DNA reads TGCGCCAGCCGCCGATACGGGACTAGCGGGGACGACAATGAGCAGTTCTTC. It is translated as CASRRYGTSGDDNEQFF. V usage is TRBV5-1 and J usage is TRBJ2-1; TRBD2 aligns across 13 bases. Germline loops: CDR1 SGHRS, CDR2 YFSETQ. V shed 7 bases and J 5 bases; nucleotides not matched to a gene: 12. This CDR3 has 17 residues.

This chain connects TRBV5-1 to TRBJ2-2; tentatively, D is TRBD1 (5 bases). CDR1 and CDR2 (germline): SGHRS, YFSETQ. The CDR3 extends over 16 amino acids. V lost 5 bases to trimming and J lost 2 bases, with 16 bases between them. This CDR3 reads CASSLTNQGNTGELFF. Here the CDR3 DNA reads TGCGCCAGCAGTTTGACCAATCAGGGTAACACCGGGGAGCTGTTTTTT.

The V gene is TRBV11-3, the J gene TRBJ1-2, with no clear D. Germline values: CDR1 SGHNT, CDR2 YENEEA. The length of the CDR3 is 12 residues. V was trimmed by 5 bases and J by 4 bases, leaving 8 bases between them. The CDR3 sequence: CASSVDGYGYTF. Written as DNA, the CDR3 is TGTGCCAGCAGCGTGGACGGCTATGGCTACACCTTC.

This rearrangement joins TRBV27 to TRBJ2-7; TRBD1 agrees at 7 bases. CDR3 length equals 13 residues. Trimming at V came to 4 bases and at J to 2 bases, leaving 2 bases not matched to a gene. In germline, CDR1 is MNHEY, CDR2 SMNVEV (reference sequence). The CDR3 nucleotides read TGTGCCAGCAGTTGGGACAGTGCCTACGAGCAGTACTTC. Its protein is CASSWDSAYEQYF.

J is TRBJ2-1 and V is TRBV18; TRBD2 aligns across 8 bases. Germline CDR1 and CDR2: KGHSH and LQKENI. This CDR3 comprises 14 residues. V gave up 8 bases and J gave up 0 bases; unmatched junction bases: 3. CDR3 DNA: TGTGCCAGCAAAAGCGGGAGCTCCTACAATGAGCAGTTCTTC. Translated, it gives CASKSGSSYNEQFF.

V gene TRBV18 combines with J gene TRBJ1-5; perhaps TRBD1 as D (5 bases). Trimming removed 5 bases from V and 2 bases from J, with 10 bases in between. The CDR3 extends over 14 amino acids. Per the germline V gene, CDR1 is KGHSH and CDR2 is LQKENI. CDR3 DNA sequence: TGTGCCAGCTCAGGAAGGGGTGGCAATCAGCCCCAGCATTTT. Amino acid sequence: CASSGRGGNQPQHF.

The gene calls are TRBV5-5 and TRBJ1-2; D not resolved. Germline CDR1 SGHKS, CDR2 YYEKEE (reference sequence). The CDR3 length is 11 residues. The ends were cut back, 1 base at V and 3 bases at J, with 1 base in the middle. CDR3 coding DNA: TGTGCCAGCAGCTTGTACTATGGCTACACCTTC. It encodes CASSLYYGYTF.

The gene calls are TRBV6-5 and TRBJ2-2; D uncertain. CDR1 is MNHEY, CDR2 SVGAGI, per germline. V lost 0 bases and J lost 6, with 8 bases in between. The CDR3 has 14 residues. The CDR3 DNA follows: TGTGCCAGCAGTTACTCTTCGCAGTCCGGGGAGCTGTTTTTT. This translates into CASSYSSQSGELFF.